The 32 T cell receptor beta chains in this list originate from one sample, sequenced in a study of CD4+ T cells in melanoma. Sequencing used immunoSEQ multiplex PCR; TCRdb keeps in-frame clones, though not all of them. Of roughly 54,000 clones listed, 85% to 90% were seen once; the top ten hold around 11%. The source material was peripheral blood. These receptor sequences come from a human donor with melanoma.

In this sample, this clone turned up once. This chain joins TRBV7-9 and TRBJ2-7, with a weak D call TRBD1 (6 bases). Germline CDR1 and CDR2: SEHNR and FQNEAQ (reference sequence). Between the trimmed V and J ends, which lost 3 bases and 6 bases, there was a span of 12 bases. The CDR3 consists of 13 residues. The CDR3, as DNA: TGTGCCAGCAGCTTCACTACAGGGTCCGAGCAGTACTTC. This codes for CASSFTTGSEQYF.

The chain is built from TRBV11-2 and TRBJ1-5, with 9 bases that match TRBD1. V shed 3 bases, J shed 1 base, and the junction held 10 bases outside the gene matches. CDR1 is SGHAT, CDR2 FQNNGV, per germline. The CDR3 totals 18 residues. This CDR3 is CASSLGQGGRISNQPQHF. The DNA for the CDR3 is TGTGCCAGCAGCTTGGGACAGGGAGGGAGGATCAGCAATCAGCCCCAGCATTTT.

The V gene is TRBV5-8, the J gene TRBJ2-3, with 12 bases matching TRBD2. V lost 3 bases, J lost 4 bases, and 3 bases stayed unmatched. Germline V CDR1 and CDR2: SGHTS, YDEGEE. The CDR3 contains 15 residues. The CDR3 region has the DNA TGTGCCAGCAGCTCGACTAGCGGGGGCTCAGATACGCAGTATTTT. Translated, it gives CASSSTSGGSDTQYF.

The chain couples TRBV7-3 to TRBJ2-1; D might be TRBD1 (6 bases). In germline, CDR1 is SGHTA, CDR2 FQGTGA. The CDR3 sequence is 13 residues long. V was pared by 5 bases and J by 3 bases, with 8 bases between. CDR3 bases: TGTGCCAGCAGCCTGGACAGCTACAATGAGCAGTTCTTC. Its protein is CASSLDSYNEQFF.

CDR3 sequence (DNA): TGTGCCATTGGGACTAGCGGGGAGTCTAGCACAGATACGCAGTATTTT. Translation gives CAIGTSGESSTDTQYF. The chain carries TRBV10-3 and TRBJ2-3, with TRBD2 matching 13 bases. Germline V gene lookup returns CDR1 ENHRY and CDR2 SYGVKD. This CDR3 has 16 residues. With 9 bases clipped from V and 0 bases from J, the junction kept 6 bases outside the gene matches.

This clone showed up just once. The chain links TRBV6-6 to TRBJ1-5, with TRBD1 identical over 7 bases. The CDR3 is 15 amino acids. Germline V gene lookup returns CDR1 MNHNY and CDR2 SVGAGI (reference sequence). V shed 2 bases, J shed 3 bases, and the junction held 4 bases outside the gene matches. The CDR3 DNA is TGTGCCAGCAGTTACCCGGGACAGATCAATCAGCCCCAGCATTTT. Translating it yields CASSYPGQINQPQHF.

The gene calls are TRBV28 and TRBJ1-1, with D tentatively TRBD1 (6 bases). The CDR3 contains 15 residues. CDR1 is MDHEN, CDR2 SYDVKM, per germline. The V end was cut by 5 bases, the J end by 1 base, with 14 bases between. CDR3 bases: TGTGCCAGCAGTATCAGCCTGACAGGGAACACTGAAGCTTTCTTT. This codes for CASSISLTGNTEAFF.

The chain carries TRBV28 and TRBJ2-7; either TRBD1 or TRBD2 may supply D (6 bases each). Germline V lookup: CDR1 MDHEN, CDR2 SYDVKM. CDR3 length: 17 residues. Trimming removed 2 bases from V and 4 bases from J, with 21 bases in between. CDR3 sequence: CASSLRGAGQWAYEQYF. For the CDR3, the DNA is TGTGCCAGCAGTTTAAGGGGGGCAGGCCAATGGGCTTACGAGCAGTACTTC. Supplemented by reference TRBV28 and TRBJ2-7, the full variable domain reads DVKVTQSSRYLVKRTGEKVFLECVQDMDHENMFWYRQDPGLGLRLIYFSYDVKMKEKGDIPEGYSVSREKKERFSLILESASTNQTSMYLCASSLRGAGQWAYEQYFGPGTRLTVT.

The chain combines TRBV6-4 with TRBJ1-6, with 7 positions matching TRBD1. Germline trimming cut 8 bases from V and 7 bases from J; bases unmatched to any gene: 5. The CDR3 has 13 amino acids. Germline loops: CDR1 MRHNA, CDR2 SNTAGT. In DNA form, the CDR3 reads TGTGCCAGCGTCCCCAGGGGGAATTCACCCCTCCACTTT. Translating gives CASVPRGNSPLHF.

The V and J genes are TRBV5-8 and TRBJ1-1; tentatively, D is TRBD1 (6 bases). Deletions cut 4 bases from V and 1 base from J, with 17 bases between. Per germline, CDR1 SGHTS and CDR2 YDEGEE. This CDR3 has 16 amino acids. The CDR3 region is CASSPYRQEKNTEAFF. CDR3 DNA sequence: TGTGCCAGCAGCCCGTACCGACAGGAGAAGAACACTGAAGCTTTCTTT. The full variable domain, in which reference TRBV5-8 and TRBJ1-1 provide the parts outside the CDR3, is EAGVTQSPTHLIKTRGQQATLRCSPISGHTSVYWYQQALGLGLQFLLWYDEGEERNRGNFPPRFSGRQFPNYSSELNVNALELEDSALYLCASSPYRQEKNTEAFFGQGTRLTVV.

This chain connects TRBV7-9 to TRBJ2-3, with TRBD1 matching 7 bases. Germline V gene data show CDR1 as SEHNR and CDR2 as FQNEAQ (reference sequence). The CDR3 length is 15 residues. J gave up 6 bases and V 1 base, and 7 bases lay outside the gene matches. The CDR3 region is CASSLGLQGVDTQYF. The DNA of the CDR3 is TGTGCCAGCAGCTTAGGACTTCAGGGGGTGGATACGCAGTATTTT.

The rearrangement links TRBV5-5 to TRBJ2-3, with a tentative D call TRBD2 (7 bases). This CDR3 has 19 amino acids. CDR1 and CDR2 (germline): SGHKS, YYEKEE (reference sequence). Trimming shortened V by 0 bases and J by 4 bases, and 24 bases separated the two germline ends. CDR3: CASSLGIPYGGASPDTQYF. For the CDR3, the DNA is TGTGCCAGCAGCTTGGGGATACCTTATGGGGGGGCGAGTCCAGATACGCAGTATTTT.

The count of this clone is one. The rearrangement links TRBV5-6 to TRBJ2-2; TRBD2 is a possible D gene (6 bases). The germline V and J ends were trimmed by 4 bases and 1 base, with 11 bases remaining between them. The germline V gene has CDR1 SGHDT and CDR2 YYEEEE. This CDR3 has 15 amino acids. The chain's CDR3 is CASSVGTQNTGELFF. The CDR3 nucleotides are TGTGCCAGCAGCGTAGGGACTCAGAACACCGGGGAGCTGTTTTTT.

As to this clone: The same CDR3 is also encoded by other DNA sequences in this sample. The DNA of the CDR3 is TGTGCCAGTAGTATAGGCGGGGAGGAGACCCAGTACTTC. It specifies CASSIGGEETQYF. This rearrangement joins TRBV19 to TRBJ2-5, with D perhaps matching TRBD2 (6 bases). The CDR3 is 13 residues long. In germline, CDR1 is LNHDA, CDR2 SQIVND (reference sequence). V dropped 1 base and J dropped 5 bases, with 8 bases sitting between them.

This clone was seen a single time. The CDR3 DNA reads TGCAGTGCCATACAGGGGGCTGAGCAGTACTTC. The encoded protein is CSAIQGAEQYF. This chain connects TRBV20-1 to TRBJ2-7; TRBD1 aligns across 9 bases. CDR1 DFQATT and CDR2 SNEGSKA come from the germline V gene (reference sequence). V lost 6 bases, J lost 7 bases, and 4 bases stayed unmatched. The CDR3 sequence is 11 residues long.

This sequence joins TRBV11-3 and TRBJ2-1; tentatively, D is TRBD2 (7 bases). The ends were cut back, 4 bases at V and 9 bases at J, with 10 bases in the middle. This CDR3 has 12 amino acids. Germline V gene sequence: CDR1 SGHNT, CDR2 YENEEA. The CDR3 is CASSWGGGEQFF. The DNA for the CDR3 is TGTGCCAGCAGCTGGGGGGGCGGTGAGCAGTTCTTC.

The chain recombines TRBV29-1 with TRBJ1-1; D is unresolved. The ends were cut back, 4 bases at V and 1 base at J, with 4 bases in the middle. The CDR3 runs to 11 residues. Germline V gene data show CDR1 as SQVTM and CDR2 as ANQGSEA. CDR3 nucleotides: TGCAGCGTTGGACAGAACACTGAAGCTTTCTTT. Translating it yields CSVGQNTEAFF.

The chain recombines TRBV11-1 with TRBJ2-2, with D maybe TRBD1 (5 bases). This CDR3 is 14 amino acids long. Germline assignment: CDR1 SGHAT and CDR2 FQDESV (reference sequence). Trimming took off 2 bases at V and 5 bases at J, with 9 bases between the two ends. The CDR3 protein is CASSLRRGTGELFF. Here the CDR3 DNA reads TGTGCCAGCAGCTTAAGAAGGGGTACCGGGGAGCTGTTTTTT.

This clone was seen just once. The J gene is TRBJ2-5, the V gene TRBV29-1; TRBD2 agrees at 7 bases. The end of the DNA aligns better with TRBJ2-7, so the J call may be wrong. There are 13 residues in the CDR3. Germline V gene sequence: CDR1 SQVTM, CDR2 ANQGSEA. The CDR3 DNA reads as TGCAGCGTTGAACGGGGAGGGTCCTACGAGCAGTACTTC. It yields the protein CSVERGGSYEQYF.

The chain uses TRBV29-1 and TRBJ2-7, with 8 bases that match TRBD1. The V and J ends lost 6 bases and 2 bases, in that order; junction bases with no gene match: 6. Germline lookup yields CDR1 SQVTM and CDR2 ANQGSEA. The CDR3 consists of 13 residues. The DNA of the CDR3 is TGCAGCGTGGTTTGGACAGGGACCTACGAGCAGTACTTC. The encoded protein is CSVVWTGTYEQYF.

The V gene is TRBV5-5, the J gene TRBJ1-6; D might be TRBD1 (6 bases). This CDR3 comprises 13 residues. Germline V lookup: CDR1 SGHKS, CDR2 YYEKEE (reference sequence). The ends were cut back, 5 bases at V and 9 bases at J, with 12 bases in the middle. For the CDR3, the DNA is TGTGCCAGCAGTTGGGGGGGGCTTTCACCCCTCCACTTT. It translates to CASSWGGLSPLHF.

V gene TRBV11-2 combines with J gene TRBJ1-1; a weak D match, TRBD1 (5 bases). The V gene's germline CDR1 is SGHAT and CDR2 FQNNGV. V was clipped by 1 base and J by 1 base, with 10 bases between them. CDR3 size: 15 residues. CDR3 coding DNA: TGTGCCAGCAGCTTAGGTGGGGCAGCGAACACTGAAGCTTTCTTT. Its translation: CASSLGGAANTEAFF.

The rearrangement links TRBV19 to TRBJ2-1; D ambiguous. Germline V lookup: CDR1 LNHDA, CDR2 SQIVND (reference sequence). This CDR3 has 12 residues. Trimming cost V 2 bases and J 6 bases, with 5 bases left between them. The CDR3 DNA sequence: TGTGCCAGTAGTATAAACATCAATGAGCAGTTCTTC. It specifies CASSININEQFF.

The chain recombines TRBV5-1 with TRBJ2-3; 8 bases line up with TRBD1. The length of the CDR3 is 16 residues. CDR1 and CDR2 from the germline V gene are SGHRS and YFSETQ. Losses at the gene ends were 3 bases for V and 0 bases for J; bases not matched to a gene: 6. CDR3 region: CASSSQGVDSTDTQYF. The CDR3 coding sequence is TGCGCCAGCAGCTCACAGGGGGTAGATAGCACAGATACGCAGTATTTT.

The chain joins TRBV7-2 to TRBJ1-1; TRBD1 matches at 10 bases. CDR1 SGHTA and CDR2 FQGNSA come from the germline V gene. After removal of 1 base from V and 4 bases from J, the junction contained 3 bases not matched to a gene. The CDR3 spans 15 residues. The CDR3 DNA reads as TGTGCCAGCAGCTTAGGGGGACAGGGGATCACTGAAGCTTTCTTT. Translated: CASSLGGQGITEAFF.

The rearrangement joins TRBV2 to TRBJ1-2; D possibly corresponds to TRBD1 (5 bases). In germline, CDR1 is SNHLY, CDR2 FYNNEI. The CDR3 contains 11 residues. V was cut by 7 bases and J by 4 bases, with 7 bases left in between. The DNA of the CDR3 is TGTGCCAGCACCGACAGCTATGGCTACACCTTC. It codes for CASTDSYGYTF.

This clone was found a few times. At one end the junction does not follow the germline gene, possibly because of a read error. The gene calls are TRBV5-6 and TRBJ2-7; 8 bases fit TRBD2. Germline CDR1 and CDR2: SGHDT and YYEEEE. This CDR3 has 13 amino acids. In DNA, the CDR3 is TGTGCCAGCAGCTTGTTGTTAGCGGGGCCGGTGGCCTTC. The encoded protein is CASSLLLAGPVAF.

CDR3 DNA sequence: TGTGCCAGCAGCCAAATGCGACTAGCGGGGGGCCCGAACACCGGGGAGCTGTTTTTT. It codes for CASSQMRLAGGPNTGELFF. This chain uses TRBV4-2 with TRBJ2-2; 13 bases are a match to TRBD2. The CDR3 loop spans 19 amino acids. Germline trimming cut 2 bases from V and 0 bases from J; bases unmatched to any gene: 6. Germline CDR1 is LGHNA and CDR2 is YNFKEQ.

The CDR3 DNA sequence: TGTGCCACCAGCAGAGATCCCCTTTTGGCGACTAGCACAGATACGCAGTATTTT. This translates into CATSRDPLLATSTDTQYF. V and J are TRBV15 and TRBJ2-3; D gene ambiguous. Germline CDR1 is LNHNV and CDR2 is YYDKDF (reference sequence). This CDR3 is 18 amino acids long. The V end lost 0 bases, the J end lost 0 bases, and 16 bases lay between the germline ends.

This clone was counted once. The chain has TRBV6-5 and TRBJ1-2; D possibly corresponds to TRBD1 (6 bases). The CDR3 has 15 amino acids. Trimming removed 1 base at V and 2 bases at J, with 11 bases between. CDR1 and CDR2 from the germline V gene are MNHEY and SVGAGI. Written as DNA, the CDR3 is TGTGCCAGCAGTTACTACGGGGGCGCGAACTATGGCTACACCTTC. Residues: CASSYYGGANYGYTF.

CDR3 region: CATWGQLNTEAFF. As DNA, the CDR3 is TGTGCCACGTGGGGACAGCTGAACACTGAAGCTTTCTTT. V and J are TRBV18 and TRBJ1-1; 7 bases align to TRBD1. The CDR3 totals 13 residues. The trim removed 10 bases at V and 0 bases at J, leaving 5 bases unmatched. Per the germline V gene, CDR1 is KGHSH and CDR2 is LQKENI.

V and J are TRBV7-9 and TRBJ2-7; D is undetermined. Trimming pared 3 bases from V and 0 bases from J, leaving 9 bases between. Germline lookup yields CDR1 SEHNR and CDR2 FQNEAQ (reference sequence). This CDR3 region has 14 residues. The CDR3 sequence is CASSFGPGSYEQYF. The CDR3 DNA follows: TGTGCCAGCAGCTTTGGACCTGGCTCCTACGAGCAGTACTTC.